One and the same sample provided the 23 T cell receptor beta chains below, sequenced in a study of STAT5B mutations in CD4+ large granular lymphocyte leukemia. Some clones are missing from TCRdb's copy, which holds only in-frame ones; the method was immunoSEQ multiplex PCR. The sample lists around 31,000 clones, about two thirds seen once, with roughly 2% in the top ten. The sequenced sample consisted of CD4+ T cells from blood buffy coats. The receptors here all came from a human donor in good health.

The chain recombines TRBV7-8 with TRBJ1-1; 9 bases map to TRBD1. V lost 3 bases, J lost 0 bases, and 8 bases stayed unmatched. CDR1 is SGHVS, CDR2 FQNEAQ, per germline. The CDR3 has 17 amino acids. CDR3 DNA sequence: TGTGCCAGCAGCTTGGGACAGGGCCACCTCATGAACACTGAAGCTTTCTTT. Encoded protein: CASSLGQGHLMNTEAFF.

This chain uses TRBV11-2 with TRBJ2-3, with a tentative D call TRBD2 (5 bases). V was cut by 0 bases and J by 0 bases, with 7 bases left in between. Per the germline V gene, CDR1 is SGHAT and CDR2 is FQNNGV. The CDR3 runs to 15 residues. The CDR3 sequence: CASSLDRTSTDTQYF. For the CDR3, the DNA is TGTGCCAGCAGCTTAGATCGGACTAGCACAGATACGCAGTATTTT.

The CDR3 nucleotides are TGTGCCAGCAGTTACTCCGATGGGAGGGACGGCTACACCTTC. Amino acid sequence: CASSYSDGRDGYTF. This chain joins TRBV6-5 and TRBJ1-2, with D perhaps matching TRBD1 (5 bases). Deletions cut 0 bases from V and 8 bases from J, with 13 bases between. The CDR3 is 14 residues long. Germline V gene lookup returns CDR1 MNHEY and CDR2 SVGAGI.

The chain employs TRBV18 and TRBJ2-2; no clear D gene. V dropped 2 bases and J dropped 4 bases, with 11 bases sitting between them. Germline V lookup: CDR1 KGHSH, CDR2 LQKENI. CDR3 length: 15 amino acids. The CDR3 sequence is CASSPRTGGTGELFF. The DNA of the CDR3 is TGTGCCAGCTCACCAAGAACTGGCGGCACCGGGGAGCTGTTTTTT.

The chain carries TRBV5-1 and TRBJ2-6; no clear D gene. Germline V gene sequence: CDR1 SGHRS, CDR2 YFSETQ. Trimming stripped 3 bases from V and 4 bases from J, with 17 bases between. This CDR3 has 17 residues. CDR3 sequence reads: CASSSPSEVPGANVLTF. The CDR3 DNA follows: TGCGCCAGCAGCTCCCCGTCCGAAGTCCCCGGGGCCAACGTCCTGACTTTC.

The chain employs TRBV5-4 and TRBJ2-1; TRBD1 matches at 11 bases. Unmatched junction bases numbered 3, after V lost 3 bases and J lost 4 bases. Germline loops: CDR1 SGHNT, CDR2 YYREEE (reference sequence). The CDR3 totals 15 residues. The CDR3 DNA reads as TGTGCCAGCAGCTACGGACAGGGGGCATACAATGAGCAGTTCTTC. It encodes CASSYGQGAYNEQFF.

This clone was seen more than once but under ten times. This chain links TRBV4-3 with TRBJ2-1; D may match TRBD1 or TRBD2 (5 bases each). V lost 3 bases, J lost 9 bases, and 12 bases lay in between. The germline V gene has CDR1 LGHNA and CDR2 YSLEER. This CDR3 has 13 residues. CDR3 loop: CASSHVGVSEQFF. CDR3 nucleotide sequence: TGCGCCAGCAGCCACGTGGGGGTTAGTGAGCAGTTCTTC.

This rearrangement joins TRBV19 to TRBJ2-5; 11 bases map to TRBD2. CDR3 length: 15 residues. V gave up 1 base and J gave up 3 bases; unmatched junction bases: 1. Germline V gene data show CDR1 as LNHDA and CDR2 as SQIVND (reference sequence). Written as DNA, the CDR3 is TGTGCCAGTAGTATAGCGGGACTAGCGGAAGAGACCCAGTACTTC. Its protein is CASSIAGLAEETQYF.

The J gene is TRBJ1-3, the V gene TRBV30; no firm D call. This CDR3 has 15 residues. V lost 2 bases and J 2 bases, leaving 13 bases between the germline ends. Per the germline V gene, CDR1 is GTSNPN and CDR2 is SVGIG (reference sequence). CDR3 in amino acids: CAWSMGGVAGNTIYF. The CDR3 DNA reads as TGTGCCTGGAGTATGGGAGGTGTAGCTGGAAACACCATATATTTT.

This clone has just one count. The chain links TRBV6-5 to TRBJ1-3; possibly TRBD1 for D (5 bases). CDR1 is MNHEY and CDR2 is SVGAGI in the germline V gene. This CDR3 is 16 amino acids long. Trimming left V 4 bases short and J 0 bases short, with 13 bases between. CDR3 sequence: CASSSTGGVSGNTIYF. In DNA, the CDR3 is TGTGCCAGCAGTTCTACAGGCGGGGTCTCTGGAAACACCATATATTTT.

The V call is TRBV15, the J call TRBJ1-2; 7 positions match TRBD1. Unmatched junction bases numbered 2, after V lost 5 bases and J lost 2 bases. This CDR3 is 13 amino acids long. Germline V gene sequence: CDR1 LNHNV, CDR2 YYDKDF (reference sequence). CDR3 DNA: TGTGCCACCAGCGGGGGACAGAACTATGGCTACACCTTC. Encoded protein: CATSGGQNYGYTF.

The chain couples TRBV7-6 to TRBJ2-7; D not resolved. The CDR3 length is 12 residues. Per germline, CDR1 SGHVS and CDR2 FNYEAQ. The V gene lost 2 bases and the J gene lost 4 bases, with 6 bases spanning the gap. CDR3 sequence: CASSLTPYEQYF. The CDR3 nucleotides read TGTGCCAGCAGCTTAACCCCTTACGAGCAGTACTTC.

The chain couples TRBV29-1 to TRBJ2-1, with D perhaps matching TRBD1 (6 bases). This CDR3 has 15 residues. The V gene lost 8 bases and the J gene lost 1 base, with 18 bases spanning the gap. From germline, CDR1 is SQVTM and CDR2 ANQGSEA. The CDR3 is CSPYETGQSYNEQFF. The CDR3 DNA sequence: TGCAGCCCATATGAGACAGGCCAATCCTACAATGAGCAGTTCTTC.

This clone was seen a handful of times. The rearrangement joins TRBV19 to TRBJ1-1; TRBD1 aligns across 7 bases. J was trimmed by 5 bases and V by 4 bases; bases with no gene match: 7. This CDR3 spans 14 amino acids. Germline V gene lookup returns CDR1 LNHDA and CDR2 SQIVND (reference sequence). The CDR3 here is CASSRLGTATEAFF. The DNA of the CDR3 is TGTGCCAGTAGTAGGCTCGGGACAGCTACTGAAGCTTTCTTT.

CDR3 sequence (DNA): TGCAGTGCTAGAGATCGGTGGGAGCAGTACTTC. Residues: CSARDRWEQYF. The J gene is TRBJ2-7, the V gene TRBV20-1, with D unclear. CDR3 size: 11 residues. V was trimmed by 0 bases and J by 7 bases, leaving 7 bases between them. CDR1 DFQATT and CDR2 SNEGSKA come from the germline V gene (reference sequence).

The rearrangement uses TRBV5-1 and TRBJ1-3; no clear D gene. The V and J ends lost 0 bases and 2 bases respectively, with 12 bases between them. The CDR3 covers 16 residues. The V gene's germline CDR1 is SGHRS and CDR2 YFSETQ. The CDR3 region is CASSLGGRGTGNTIYF. Here the CDR3 DNA reads TGCGCCAGCAGCTTGGGAGGTCGAGGCACTGGAAACACCATATATTTT.

V and J are TRBV6-6 and TRBJ1-1; perhaps TRBD1 as D (6 bases). The V gene's germline CDR1 is MNHNY and CDR2 SVGAGI (reference sequence). Trimming stripped 5 bases from V and 6 bases from J, with 10 bases between. This CDR3 comprises 12 residues. In DNA, the CDR3 is TGTGCCAGCAGTACCCGACAGGCTGAAGCTTTCTTT. This encodes CASSTRQAEAFF.

The chain is built from TRBV19 and TRBJ2-2, with 9 nucleotides matching TRBD2. Per germline, CDR1 LNHDA and CDR2 SQIVND (reference sequence). The V and J ends lost 4 bases and 6 bases, in that order; junction bases with no gene match: 6. The CDR3 length is 15 residues. In DNA form, the CDR3 reads TGTGCCAGTAGTACCGGCGGGGGGGCCCCCGGGGAGCTGTTTTTT. This sequence encodes CASSTGGGAPGELFF.

This chain connects TRBV15 to TRBJ2-3, with 7 bases that match TRBD1. In germline, CDR1 is LNHNV, CDR2 YYDKDF (reference sequence). CDR3 length: 15 amino acids. V lost 11 bases, J lost 0 bases, and 11 bases stayed unmatched. The CDR3 spells CALSVGQPSTDTQYF. CDR3 sequence (DNA): TGTGCCTTAAGTGTGGGACAGCCTAGCACAGATACGCAGTATTTT.

This rearrangement joins TRBV5-1 to TRBJ1-1, with a weak D call TRBD1 (6 bases). CDR1 SGHRS and CDR2 YFSETQ come from the germline V gene. V gave up 3 bases and J gave up 5 bases, with 20 bases separating them. The CDR3 consists of 16 residues. This CDR3 is CASSSGHLGAITEAFF. The CDR3 DNA reads TGCGCCAGCAGCTCGGGACACCTCGGAGCGATTACTGAAGCTTTCTTT.

The chain couples TRBV12-5 to TRBJ2-6; perhaps TRBD1 as D (5 bases). The germline V gene has CDR1 LGHNT and CDR2 FRNRAP. The germline V and J ends were trimmed by 5 bases and 5 bases, with 22 bases remaining between them. This CDR3 has 18 amino acids. The CDR3 here is CASGVINAGQSRANVLTF. The DNA of the CDR3 is TGTGCTAGTGGTGTAATTAATGCAGGACAAAGTCGGGCCAACGTCCTGACTTTC.

V is TRBV5-1 and J is TRBJ2-5, with D possibly being TRBD2 (6 bases). The CDR3 length is 15 residues. V was pared by 5 bases and J by 5 bases, with 19 bases between. Germline V gene data show CDR1 as SGHRS and CDR2 as YFSETQ. Written as DNA, the CDR3 is TGCGCCAGCAGTTCGGACGGCGGGGTGGGGGAGACCCAGTACTTC. This encodes CASSSDGGVGETQYF.

This sequence joins TRBV6-6 and TRBJ1-2, with 10 nucleotides matching TRBD1. CDR1 is MNHNY, CDR2 SVGAGI, per germline (reference sequence). Trimming took 7 bases from V and 6 from J; bases not matched to a gene: 5. This CDR3 has 13 residues. CDR3 region: CASNDRGLDGYTF. For the CDR3, the DNA is TGTGCCAGCAACGACAGGGGGCTTGATGGCTACACCTTC.